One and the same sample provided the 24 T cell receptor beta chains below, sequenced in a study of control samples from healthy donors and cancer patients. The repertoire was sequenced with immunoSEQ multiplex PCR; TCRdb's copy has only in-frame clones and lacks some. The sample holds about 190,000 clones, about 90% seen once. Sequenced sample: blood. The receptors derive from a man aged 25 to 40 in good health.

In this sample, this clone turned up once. The CDR3 DNA reads as TGTGCCAGCAGGGGACAGGTTTACGAGCAGTACTTC. This translates into CASRGQVYEQYF. The chain combines TRBV2 with TRBJ2-7, with 8 bases lining up with TRBD1. Germline V gene sequence: CDR1 SNHLY, CDR2 FYNNEI. Losses at the gene ends were 6 bases for V and 4 bases for J; bases not matched to a gene: 2. This CDR3 is built from 12 residues.

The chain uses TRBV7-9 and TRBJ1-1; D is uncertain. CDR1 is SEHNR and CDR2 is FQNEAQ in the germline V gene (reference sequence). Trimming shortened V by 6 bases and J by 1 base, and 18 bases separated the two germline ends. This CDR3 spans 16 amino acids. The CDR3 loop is CASRGVFHVKNTEAFF. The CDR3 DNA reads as TGTGCCAGCAGAGGTGTTTTCCATGTAAAGAACACTGAAGCTTTCTTT.

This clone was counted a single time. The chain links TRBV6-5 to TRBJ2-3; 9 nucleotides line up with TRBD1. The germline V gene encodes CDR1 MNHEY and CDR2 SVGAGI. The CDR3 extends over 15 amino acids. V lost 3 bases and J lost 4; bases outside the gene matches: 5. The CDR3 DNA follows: TGTGCCAGCAGTTATGGGACAGGGAAGCCAGATACGCAGTATTTT. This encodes CASSYGTGKPDTQYF.

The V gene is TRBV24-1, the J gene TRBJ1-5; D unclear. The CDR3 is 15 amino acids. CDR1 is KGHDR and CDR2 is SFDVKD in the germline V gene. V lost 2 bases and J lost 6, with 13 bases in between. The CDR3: CATSDSGERSQPQHF. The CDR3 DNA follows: TGTGCCACCAGTGATTCAGGCGAGCGGAGTCAGCCCCAGCATTTT.

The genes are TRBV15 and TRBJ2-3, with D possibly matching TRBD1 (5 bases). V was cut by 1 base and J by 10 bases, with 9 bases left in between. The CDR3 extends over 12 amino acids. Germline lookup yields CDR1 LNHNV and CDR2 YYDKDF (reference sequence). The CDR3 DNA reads TGTGCCACCAGCAGAGCCCAGGGCCCGCAGTATTTT. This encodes CATSRAQGPQYF.

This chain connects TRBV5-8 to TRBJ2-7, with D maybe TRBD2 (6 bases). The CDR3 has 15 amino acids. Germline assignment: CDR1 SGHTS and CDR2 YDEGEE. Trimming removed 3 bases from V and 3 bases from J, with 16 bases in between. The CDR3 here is CASSSRGVFNYEQYF. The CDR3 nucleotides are TGTGCCAGCAGCTCTCGCGGGGTGTTTAACTACGAGCAGTACTTC.

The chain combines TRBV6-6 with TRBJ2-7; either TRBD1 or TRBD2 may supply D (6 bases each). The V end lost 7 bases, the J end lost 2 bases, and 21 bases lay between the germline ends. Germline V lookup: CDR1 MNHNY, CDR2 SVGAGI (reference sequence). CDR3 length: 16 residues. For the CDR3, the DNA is TGTGCCAGCATTCGATCGTCCGGGGGCAAACCCTACGAGCAGTACTTC. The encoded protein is CASIRSSGGKPYEQYF.

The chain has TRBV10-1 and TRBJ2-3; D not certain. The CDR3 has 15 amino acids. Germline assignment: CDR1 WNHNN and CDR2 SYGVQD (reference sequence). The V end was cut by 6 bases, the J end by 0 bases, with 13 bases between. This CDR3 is CASSPGGASTDTQYF. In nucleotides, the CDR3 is TGCGCCAGCAGCCCAGGTGGAGCTAGCACAGATACGCAGTATTTT.

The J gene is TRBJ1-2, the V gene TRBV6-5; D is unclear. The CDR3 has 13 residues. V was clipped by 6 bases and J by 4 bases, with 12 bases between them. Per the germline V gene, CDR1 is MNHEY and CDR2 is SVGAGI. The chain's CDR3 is CASRREVRYGYTF. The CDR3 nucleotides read TGTGCCAGCAGGAGGGAGGTTCGCTATGGCTACACCTTC.

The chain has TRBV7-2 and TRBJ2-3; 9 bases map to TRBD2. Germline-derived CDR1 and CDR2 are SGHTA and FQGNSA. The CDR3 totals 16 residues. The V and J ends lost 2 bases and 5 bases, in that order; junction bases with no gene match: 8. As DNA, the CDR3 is TGTGCCAGCAGCTTAACTCTAGCGGGGAGGGGAGATACGCAGTATTTT. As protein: CASSLTLAGRGDTQYF.

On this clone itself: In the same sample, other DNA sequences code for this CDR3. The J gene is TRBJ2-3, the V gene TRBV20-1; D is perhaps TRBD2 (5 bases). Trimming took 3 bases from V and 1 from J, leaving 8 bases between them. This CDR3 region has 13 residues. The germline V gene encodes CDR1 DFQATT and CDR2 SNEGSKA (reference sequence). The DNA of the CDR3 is TGCAGTGCTAGTGCCGGGGGCACAGATACGCAGTATTTT. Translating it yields CSASAGGTDTQYF.

CDR3: CASSDPAGRQGPYEQYF. CDR3 nucleotide sequence: TGTGCCAGCAGTGACCCGGCCGGAAGACAGGGCCCCTACGAGCAGTACTTC. The chain joins TRBV6-1 to TRBJ2-7; 7 nucleotides match TRBD1. This CDR3 region has 17 residues. The ends lost 3 bases at V and 2 bases at J; junction bases unmatched: 13. CDR1 is MNHNS and CDR2 is SASEGT in the germline V gene.

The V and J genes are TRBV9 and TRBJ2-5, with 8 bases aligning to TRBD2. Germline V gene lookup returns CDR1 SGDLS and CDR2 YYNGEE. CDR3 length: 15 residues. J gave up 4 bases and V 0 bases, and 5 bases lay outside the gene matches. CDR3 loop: CASSVAGGPLETQYF. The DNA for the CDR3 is TGTGCCAGCAGCGTAGCGGGGGGGCCCTTAGAGACCCAGTACTTC.

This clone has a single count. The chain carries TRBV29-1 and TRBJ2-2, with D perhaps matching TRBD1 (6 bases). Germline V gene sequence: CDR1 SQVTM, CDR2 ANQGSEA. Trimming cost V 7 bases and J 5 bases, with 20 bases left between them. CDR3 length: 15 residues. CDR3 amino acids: CSAGGRGSGTGELFF. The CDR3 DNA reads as TGCAGCGCTGGGGGCCGGGGCTCAGGGACCGGGGAGCTGTTTTTT.

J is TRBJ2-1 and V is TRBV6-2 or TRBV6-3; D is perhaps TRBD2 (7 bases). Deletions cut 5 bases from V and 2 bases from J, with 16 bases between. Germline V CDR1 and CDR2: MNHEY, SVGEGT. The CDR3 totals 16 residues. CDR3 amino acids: CASSPWGGLPYNEQFF. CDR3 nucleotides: TGTGCCAGCAGTCCGTGGGGGGGGCTTCCCTACAATGAGCAGTTCTTC.

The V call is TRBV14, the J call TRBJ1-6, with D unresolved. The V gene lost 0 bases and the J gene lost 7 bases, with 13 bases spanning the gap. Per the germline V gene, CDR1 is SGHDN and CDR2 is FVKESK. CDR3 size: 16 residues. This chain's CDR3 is CASSQDKGSLNSPLHF. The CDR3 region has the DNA TGTGCCAGCAGCCAAGATAAAGGCAGCTTGAATTCACCCCTCCACTTT.

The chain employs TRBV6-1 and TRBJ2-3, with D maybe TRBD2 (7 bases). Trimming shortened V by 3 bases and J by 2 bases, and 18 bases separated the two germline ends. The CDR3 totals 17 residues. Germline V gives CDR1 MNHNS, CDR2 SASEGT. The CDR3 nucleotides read TGTGCCAGCAGTGAGGTCCGGGGGGCCTACTTCACAGATACGCAGTATTTT. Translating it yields CASSEVRGAYFTDTQYF.

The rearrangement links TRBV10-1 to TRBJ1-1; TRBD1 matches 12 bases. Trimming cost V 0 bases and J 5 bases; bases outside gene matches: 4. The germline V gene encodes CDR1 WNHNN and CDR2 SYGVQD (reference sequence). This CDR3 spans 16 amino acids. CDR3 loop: CASSESTGQGATEAFF. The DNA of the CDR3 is TGCGCCAGCAGTGAGTCGACGGGACAGGGGGCGACTGAAGCTTTCTTT.

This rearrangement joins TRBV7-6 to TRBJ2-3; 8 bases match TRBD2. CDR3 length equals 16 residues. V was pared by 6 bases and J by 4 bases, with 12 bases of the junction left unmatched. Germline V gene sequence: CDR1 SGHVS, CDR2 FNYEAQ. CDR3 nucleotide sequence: TGTGCCAGCAGTATGCCGGGACTAGGGAGCGCAGATACGCAGTATTTT. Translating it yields CASSMPGLGSADTQYF. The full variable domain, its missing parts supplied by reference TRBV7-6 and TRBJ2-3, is GAGVSQSPRYKVTKRGQDVALRCDPISGHVSLYWYRQALGQGPEFLTYFNYEAQQDKSGLPNDRFSAERPEGSISTLTIQRTEQRDSAMYRCASSMPGLGSADTQYFGPGTRLTVL.

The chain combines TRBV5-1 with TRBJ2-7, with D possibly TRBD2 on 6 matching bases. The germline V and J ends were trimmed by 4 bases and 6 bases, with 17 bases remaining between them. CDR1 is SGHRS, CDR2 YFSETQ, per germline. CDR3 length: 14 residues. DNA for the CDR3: TGCGCCAGCAGCACCGGGGGAGGCACGATCGAGCAGTACTTC. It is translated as CASSTGGGTIEQYF. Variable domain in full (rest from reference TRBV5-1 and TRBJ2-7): KAGVTQTPRYLIKTRGQQVTLSCSPISGHRSVSWYQQTPGQGLQFLFEYFSETQRNKGNFPGRFSGRQFSNSRSEMNVSTLELGDSALYLCASSTGGGTIEQYFGPGTRLTVT.

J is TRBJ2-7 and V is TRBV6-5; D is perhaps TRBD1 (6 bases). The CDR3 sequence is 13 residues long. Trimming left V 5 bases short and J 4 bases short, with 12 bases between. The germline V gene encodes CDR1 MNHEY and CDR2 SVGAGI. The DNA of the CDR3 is TGTGCCAGCAGTCTTGGACAGTTGTACGAGCAGTACTTC. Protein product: CASSLGQLYEQYF.

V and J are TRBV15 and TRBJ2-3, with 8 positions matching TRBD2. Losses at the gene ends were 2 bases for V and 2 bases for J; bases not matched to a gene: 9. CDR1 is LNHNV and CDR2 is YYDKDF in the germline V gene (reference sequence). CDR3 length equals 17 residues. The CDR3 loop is CATSRPMAGGTTDTQYF. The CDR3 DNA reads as TGTGCCACCAGCAGACCTATGGCGGGGGGTACCACAGATACGCAGTATTTT.

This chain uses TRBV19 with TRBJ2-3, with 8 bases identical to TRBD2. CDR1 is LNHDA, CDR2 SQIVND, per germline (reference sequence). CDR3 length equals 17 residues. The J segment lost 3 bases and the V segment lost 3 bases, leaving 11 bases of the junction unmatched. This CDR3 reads CASSMRGAGSQTDTQYF. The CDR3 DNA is TGTGCCAGTAGTATGCGGGGGGCTGGTTCCCAAACAGATACGCAGTATTTT. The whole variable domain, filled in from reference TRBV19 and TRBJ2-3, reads DGGITQSPKYLFRKEGQNVTLSCEQNLNHDAMYWYRQDPGQGLRLIYYSQIVNDFQKGDIAEGYSVSREKKESFPLTVTSAQKNPTAFYLCASSMRGAGSQTDTQYFGPGTRLTVL.

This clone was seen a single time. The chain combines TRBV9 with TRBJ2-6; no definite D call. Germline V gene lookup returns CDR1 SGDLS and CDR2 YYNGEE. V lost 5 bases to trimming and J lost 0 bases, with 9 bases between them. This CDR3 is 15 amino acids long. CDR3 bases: TGTGCCAGCAGTTATTCTAGCTCTGGGGCCAACGTCCTGACTTTC. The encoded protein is CASSYSSSGANVLTF.